Presented here are 32 T cell receptor beta chains from one specimen sequenced in a study of regulatory T cells in long-lasting Graves disease. CDR3 regions were amplified by Arm-PCR using iRepertoire HTBI primers to build TCR beta libraries. TCRdb reprocessed the multiplex PCR reads with MiXCR, giving one entry per CDR3 protein. Here the sample spans 400,000 to 600,000 distinct CDR3 sequences, around a fifth being singletons. Regarding time point: persistent/refractory GD, antithyroid drugs over 5 years with positive TRAb. From PBMCs, RNA was extracted and then used to make the TCR library. The input for sequencing was peripheral blood mononuclear cells (PBMCs), taken when the disease was refractory, from a patient treated with antithyroid drugs. These receptors all come from a female donor with Graves disease.

This clonotype was seen at least ten times. The chain carries TRBV6-9 and TRBJ1-1; D may be TRBD1 (6 bases). With 3 bases removed from V and 4 bases from J, the gap between germline ends came to 12 bases. Germline V gene sequence: CDR1 MNHGY, CDR2 SVAAGI. This CDR3 region has 14 residues. The CDR3 sequence: CASSYAQGGTEAFF. CDR3 bases: TGTGCCAGCAGTTACGCACAGGGAGGCACTGAAGCTTTCTTT.

This clonotype came up a few times. The chain employs TRBV9 and TRBJ2-7, with 9 bases identical to TRBD2. V was pared by 0 bases and J by 3 bases, with 7 bases of the junction left unmatched. This CDR3 contains 16 residues. Per germline, CDR1 SGDLS and CDR2 YYNGEE. The CDR3 DNA follows: TGTGCCAGCAGCGTAGGTCCCTTAGCGGGAGACTACGAGCAGTACTTC. Amino acids: CASSVGPLAGDYEQYF. The full variable domain, completed using reference TRBV9 and TRBJ2-7, is DSGVTQTPKHLITATGQRVTLRCSPRSGDLSVYWYQQSLDQGLQFLIQYYNGEERAKGNILERFSAQQFPDLHSELNLSSLELGDSALYFCASSVGPLAGDYEQYFGPGTRLTVT.

This clonotype was observed a handful of times. The V call is TRBV20-1, the J call TRBJ1-2; D gene ambiguous. In germline, CDR1 is DFQATT, CDR2 SNEGSKA (reference sequence). The CDR3 extends over 14 amino acids. The V gene lost 1 base and the J gene lost 2 bases, with 11 bases spanning the gap. CDR3 region: CSARGSMGNYGYTF. DNA of the CDR3: TGCAGTGCTAGAGGGTCAATGGGGAACTATGGCTACACCTTC.

This clonotype was seen repeatedly, ten times or more. The genes are TRBV6-1 and TRBJ1-1; D ambiguous. The CDR3 contains 14 residues. Germline values: CDR1 MNHNS, CDR2 SASEGT. V was clipped by 1 base and J by 0 bases, with 6 bases between them. CDR3 DNA: TGTGCCAGCAGTGAAGTTCTGATGAACACTGAAGCTTTCTTT. It encodes CASSEVLMNTEAFF.

This clonotype appeared many times. The V call is TRBV7-2, the J call TRBJ2-5, with 7 bases that match TRBD2. Per germline, CDR1 SGHTA and CDR2 FQGNSA. The V segment lost 1 base and the J segment 5 bases; nucleotides outside the gene matches: 7. CDR3 length equals 15 residues. As DNA, the CDR3 is TGTGCCAGCAGCTTAGTGGGAGGGCCAGAGGAGACCCAGTACTTC. Translation gives CASSLVGGPEETQYF.

This clonotype turned up a few times. J is TRBJ2-5 and V is TRBV4-1; 8 positions agree with TRBD1. The CDR3 is 16 residues long. Germline values: CDR1 MGHRA, CDR2 YSYEKL. J gave up 4 bases and V 3 bases, and 10 bases lay outside the gene matches. The CDR3 bases are TGCGCCAGCAGCCACCCCGGACAGGGACAACGAGAGACCCAGTACTTC. Translated, it gives CASSHPGQGQRETQYF.

In this sample, this clonotype turned up many times. The chain carries TRBV6-2 or TRBV6-3 and TRBJ1-1; no clear D. Trimming shortened V by 8 bases and J by 4 bases, and 5 bases separated the two germline ends. This CDR3 has 10 residues. Germline V lookup: CDR1 MNHEY, CDR2 SVGEGT. CDR3 amino acids: CASEGTEAFF. DNA of the CDR3: TGTGCCAGCGAAGGCACTGAAGCTTTCTTT.

The chain carries TRBV20-1 and TRBJ2-7; 8 bases are shared with TRBD2. Unmatched junction bases numbered 10, after V lost 3 bases and J lost 3 bases. CDR3 size: 15 residues. Germline assignment: CDR1 DFQATT and CDR2 SNEGSKA (reference sequence). CDR3 sequence reads: CSARGRAGGNYEQYF. The CDR3 DNA is TGCAGTGCTAGGGGACGTGCGGGAGGAAACTACGAGCAGTACTTC.

Note on this clonotype: Possible read error: a much larger clone is one base away. This chain uses TRBV11-2 with TRBJ2-3, with D hard to call. Trimming took 5 bases from V and 6 from J, leaving 6 bases between them. The CDR3 contains 11 residues. Looked up from germline, CDR1 is SGHAT and CDR2 is FQNNGV. The CDR3 sequence: CASSVRDTQYF. The CDR3 region has the DNA TGTGCCAGCAGCGTTAGGGATACGCAGTATTTT.

This clonotype has at least ten counts. V usage is TRBV28 and J usage is TRBJ2-2; D is unclear. CDR1 is MDHEN and CDR2 is SYDVKM in the germline V gene. Trimming took off 3 bases at V and 2 bases at J, with 13 bases between the two ends. The CDR3 runs 16 residues. CDR3 loop: CASSLGWTVNTGELFF. In nucleotides, the CDR3 is TGTGCCAGCAGTTTGGGATGGACGGTTAACACCGGGGAGCTGTTTTTT. The whole variable domain, remainder taken from reference TRBV28 and TRBJ2-2, is DVKVTQSSRYLVKRTGEKVFLECVQDMDHENMFWYRQDPGLGLRLIYFSYDVKMKEKGDIPEGYSVSREKKERFSLILESASTNQTSMYLCASSLGWTVNTGELFFGEGSRLTVL.

This clonotype occurred many times. The genes are TRBV24-1 and TRBJ2-5; 8 nucleotides align to TRBD2. Germline CDR1 and CDR2: KGHDR and SFDVKD. CDR3 length: 15 amino acids. Losses at the gene ends were 4 bases for V and 4 bases for J; bases not matched to a gene: 7. As DNA, the CDR3 is TGTGCCACCAGTGAGACCCGGGGGGGCGGAGAGACCCAGTACTTC. Protein product: CATSETRGGGETQYF.

This clonotype was seen repeatedly, ten times or more. V usage is TRBV27 and J usage is TRBJ2-5; either TRBD1 or TRBD2 may fit D (5 bases each). V gave up 6 bases and J gave up 2 bases, with 13 bases separating them. Germline V gene lookup returns CDR1 MNHEY and CDR2 SMNVEV (reference sequence). This CDR3 contains 14 residues. The CDR3 spells CASSRDGIQETQYF. The CDR3 bases are TGTGCCAGCAGCCGGGACGGCATACAAGAGACCCAGTACTTC.

This clonotype was recorded at least ten times. The rearrangement uses TRBV11-2 and TRBJ2-7; either TRBD1 or TRBD2 may fit D (5 bases each). Trimming shortened V by 0 bases and J by 3 bases, and 12 bases separated the two germline ends. CDR1 and CDR2 from the germline V gene are SGHAT and FQNNGV. The CDR3 consists of 15 residues. The CDR3 sequence: CASSLDRDSGYEQYF. The CDR3, as DNA: TGTGCCAGCAGCTTAGATCGTGACAGCGGCTACGAGCAGTACTTC.

J is TRBJ2-5 and V is TRBV25-1; no definite D call. This CDR3 contains 12 residues. V shed 9 bases and J shed 4 bases, with 12 bases lying between them. Germline V lookup: CDR1 MGHDK, CDR2 SYGVNS. CDR3 bases: TGTGCCAGTACAGCCTGGGGAGAGACCCAGTACTTC. Its translation: CASTAWGETQYF.

This chain uses TRBV7-6 with TRBJ2-1; D unresolved. Deletions cut 1 base from V and 7 bases from J, with 5 bases between. Germline values: CDR1 SGHVS, CDR2 FNYEAQ. This CDR3 is built from 12 residues. The CDR3 reads CASSLVSNEQFF. In DNA, the CDR3 is TGTGCCAGCAGCTTAGTGAGTAATGAGCAGTTCTTC.

This clonotype was seen ten or more times. V is TRBV13 and J is TRBJ1-6, with TRBD1 matching 9 bases. This CDR3 is built from 15 residues. V dropped 5 bases and J dropped 6; count of bases not matched to a gene: 5. Germline CDR1 reads PRHDT; CDR2 reads FYEKMQ (reference sequence). DNA for the CDR3: TGTGCCAGCAGCCCTTGGGACAGGGCTAATTCACCCCTCCACTTT. Its protein is CASSPWDRANSPLHF.

This clonotype was observed at least ten times. This chain uses TRBV11-2 with TRBJ2-2; the D gene is possibly TRBD1 (7 bases). There are 15 residues in the CDR3. CDR1 is SGHAT and CDR2 is FQNNGV in the germline V gene. Trimming took off 3 bases at V and 2 bases at J, with 10 bases between the two ends. CDR3 coding DNA: TGTGCCAGCAGCTTGGAGGGGGCCAACACCGGGGAGCTGTTTTTT. It is translated as CASSLEGANTGELFF. Complete variable domain (other parts from reference TRBV11-2 and TRBJ2-2): EAGVAQSPRYKIIEKRQSVAFWCNPISGHATLYWYQQILGQGPKLLIQFQNNGVVDDSQLPKDRFSAERLKGVDSTLKIQPAKLEDSAVYLCASSLEGANTGELFFGEGSRLTVL.

This clonotype was detected only a few times. The chain uses TRBV28 and TRBJ2-1; 13 bases fit TRBD2. Germline V CDR1 and CDR2: MDHEN, SYDVKM. The CDR3 has 16 residues. Trimming at V came to 3 bases and at J to 7 bases, leaving 6 bases not matched to a gene. In DNA, the CDR3 is TGTGCCAGCAGTTTCACTAGCGGGAGGGCCCAAAATGAGCAGTTCTTC. Its translation is CASSFTSGRAQNEQFF.

A remark on this clonotype: A read error is possible here, since a much larger clone lies one base away. Here the CDR3 omits its conserved ending phenylalanine or tryptophan, so a read error is the likely source. V usage is TRBV5-6 and J usage is TRBJ2-2; D ambiguous. Trimming took off 4 bases at V and 5 bases at J, with 12 bases between the two ends. The CDR3 is 14 amino acids. Germline CDR1 reads SGHDT; CDR2 reads YYEEEE. The CDR3 protein is CASSRYGTTGELFL. CDR3 nucleotides: TGTGCCAGCAGCCGCTACGGTACGACCGGGGAGCTGTTTCTT.

This clonotype was recorded many times. This rearrangement joins TRBV7-2 to TRBJ2-7; 14 nucleotides line up with TRBD2. The CDR3 totals 15 residues. J was trimmed by 5 bases and V by 6 bases; bases with no gene match: 6. Germline values: CDR1 SGHTA, CDR2 FQGNSA. Here the CDR3 reads CASRGLAGAQDEQYF. DNA of the CDR3: TGTGCCAGCAGGGGACTAGCGGGAGCGCAGGACGAGCAGTACTTC.

This clonotype came up a few times. The rearrangement uses TRBV10-3 and TRBJ2-7; the match to TRBD1 covers 7 bases. Germline CDR1 reads ENHRY; CDR2 reads SYGVKD. The CDR3 runs to 14 residues. V gave up 0 bases and J gave up 2 bases; unmatched junction bases: 1. The CDR3 is CAISESGGPYEQYF. The CDR3 region has the DNA TGTGCCATCAGTGAGTCAGGGGGCCCCTACGAGCAGTACTTC.

V usage is TRBV24-1 and J usage is TRBJ2-3; TRBD2 aligns across 8 bases. The trim removed 5 bases at V and 2 bases at J, leaving 5 bases unmatched. Germline V gene sequence: CDR1 KGHDR, CDR2 SFDVKD. The CDR3 has 15 amino acids. In nucleotides, the CDR3 is TGTGCCACCAGTGGACTAGCGACCAACACAGATACGCAGTATTTT. Translated, it gives CATSGLATNTDTQYF.

This clonotype has only a few counts. J is TRBJ1-2 and V is TRBV6-2 or TRBV6-3; no reliable D call. The CDR3 length is 16 residues. The V and J ends lost 2 bases and 3 bases respectively, with 16 bases between them. Germline CDR1 is MNHEY and CDR2 is SVGEGT. CDR3 in DNA: TGTGCCAGCAGTTACCCGGAGGTGAGGGTGCACTATGGCTACACCTTC. Translating it yields CASSYPEVRVHYGYTF.

V gene TRBV5-5 combines with J gene TRBJ2-7; a possible D gene is TRBD1 (6 bases). From germline, CDR1 is SGHKS and CDR2 YYEKEE (reference sequence). This CDR3 is built from 15 residues. Trimming left V 0 bases short and J 6 bases short, with 16 bases between. In DNA form, the CDR3 reads TGTGCCAGCAGCTTGGGACAGGTTGTGCTGGGCGAGCAGTACTTC. Protein: CASSLGQVVLGEQYF.

This clonotype was recorded many times. The chain links TRBV6-9 to TRBJ2-5, with D possibly TRBD1 on 6 matching bases. The germline V gene encodes CDR1 MNHGY and CDR2 SVAAGI. This CDR3 is 16 amino acids long. V was trimmed by 3 bases and J by 4 bases, leaving 18 bases between them. DNA of the CDR3: TGTGCCAGCAGTTACTCAACAGGGCCCTTCCGAGAGACCCAGTACTTC. As protein: CASSYSTGPFRETQYF.

The table lists this clonotype with many counts. This chain uses TRBV28 with TRBJ1-1; D gene uncertain. CDR3 length: 14 residues. CDR1 is MDHEN and CDR2 is SYDVKM in the germline V gene. V was shortened by 7 bases and J by 0 bases, with 12 bases between the two germline ends. The CDR3 nucleotides read TGTGCCAGCACCCCGAACCCCCTGAACACTGAAGCTTTCTTT. Residues: CASTPNPLNTEAFF.

The chain combines TRBV7-9 with TRBJ2-7; TRBD1 agrees at 10 bases. Germline V gives CDR1 SEHNR, CDR2 FQNEAQ (reference sequence). CDR3 length: 16 residues. Trimming at V came to 5 bases and at J to 3 bases, leaving 10 bases not matched to a gene. The CDR3 region is CASSPRRGTGVYEQYF. The DNA of the CDR3 is TGTGCCAGCAGCCCACGACGTGGGACAGGGGTCTACGAGCAGTACTTC.

This clonotype has a handful of counts. The chain links TRBV6-1 to TRBJ1-1; D ambiguous. This CDR3 comprises 14 residues. From germline, CDR1 is MNHNS and CDR2 SASEGT. V lost 7 bases, J lost 1 base, and 13 bases lay in between. The CDR3 DNA reads TGTGCCAGCACCAGAGTGGCCGGGAACACTGAAGCTTTCTTT. Encoded protein: CASTRVAGNTEAFF.

This clonotype was detected ten times or more. CDR3 in DNA: TGTGCCAGCAGCTCAGGACCAGGGACGTACGAGCAGTACTTC. It yields the protein CASSSGPGTYEQYF. The rearrangement joins TRBV11-2 to TRBJ2-7; either TRBD1 or TRBD2 may supply D (5 bases each). Germline V CDR1 and CDR2: SGHAT, FQNNGV. The CDR3 length is 14 residues. Trimming removed 4 bases at V and 4 bases at J, with 14 bases between.

This chain joins TRBV5-1 and TRBJ2-7; possible D gene TRBD1, 6 bases. The V and J ends lost 1 base and 0 bases respectively, with 14 bases between them. Germline CDR1 is SGHRS and CDR2 is YFSETQ. The CDR3 consists of 16 residues. CDR3 bases: TGCGCCAGCAGCTTGCGAGGGGGATCGCACTCCTACGAGCAGTACTTC. Translated, it gives CASSLRGGSHSYEQYF.

This clonotype was seen only a few times. The genes are TRBV20-1 and TRBJ2-7, with D possibly TRBD1 on 5 matching bases. The CDR3 spans 15 residues. In germline, CDR1 is DFQATT, CDR2 SNEGSKA (reference sequence). Trimming removed 0 bases from V and 5 bases from J, with 17 bases in between. This CDR3 is CSARDRRQGFHEQYF. CDR3 bases: TGCAGTGCTAGAGATCGGCGTCAGGGTTTCCACGAGCAGTACTTC.

V and J are TRBV10-3 and TRBJ1-6; TRBD1 matches at 8 bases. The V gene's germline CDR1 is ENHRY and CDR2 SYGVKD. The length of the CDR3 is 15 residues. The junction had 9 bases not matched to a gene; V was cut back by 8 bases and J by 6 bases. CDR3 sequence (DNA): TGTGCCATCGGGTCAGGGGGCCTGGGTAATTCACCCCTCCACTTT. Residues: CAIGSGGLGNSPLHF.